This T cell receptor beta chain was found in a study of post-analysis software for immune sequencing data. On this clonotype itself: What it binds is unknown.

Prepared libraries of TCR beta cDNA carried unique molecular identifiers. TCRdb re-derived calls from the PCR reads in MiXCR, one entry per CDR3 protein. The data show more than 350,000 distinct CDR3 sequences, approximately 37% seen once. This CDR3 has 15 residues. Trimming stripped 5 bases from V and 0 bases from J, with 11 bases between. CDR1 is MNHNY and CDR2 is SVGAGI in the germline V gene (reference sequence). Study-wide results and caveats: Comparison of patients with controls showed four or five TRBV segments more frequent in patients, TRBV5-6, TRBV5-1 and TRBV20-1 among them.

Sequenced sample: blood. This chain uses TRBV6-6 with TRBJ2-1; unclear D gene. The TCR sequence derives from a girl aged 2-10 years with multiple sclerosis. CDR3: CASSIRMSSYNEQFF. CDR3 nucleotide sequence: TGTGCCAGCAGTATCAGGATGAGCTCCTACAATGAGCAGTTCTTC.